What follows is one T cell receptor beta chain and its context. Profiled with immunoSEQ multiplex PCR; TCRdb holds only in-frame clones, not every one. The data hold 80,000 or so clones, with 90% to 95% observed a single time. This sample was included in a study of T cell changes during pregnancy in multiple sclerosis. CDR3 length equals 15 residues. The germline V gene encodes CDR1 MDHEN and CDR2 SYDVKM. The V end was cut by 6 bases, the J end by 7 bases, with 22 bases between. The source is a female donor in good health, enrolled as a control in a pregnancy study. The source was peripheral blood, collected in the second trimester of pregnancy. J is TRBJ2-7 and V is TRBV28; D may be TRBD1 (6 bases). In DNA, the CDR3 is TGTGCCAGCAGCCCTAGGGGGACAAACTTGGGGGAGCAGTACTTC. Amino acids: CASSPRGTNLGEQYF.